The 13 T cell receptor beta chains listed next were all sequenced from one sample in a study of blood T cell repertoires in COVID-19 (TCRdb year 2020). The library was generated by the immunoSEQ multiplex PCR assay. Here the immuneACCESS table is served through TCRdb, limited to in-frame sequences with V and J called. Missing clones are a known gap in these copies; in checked studies unresolved V genes cover under half, and the rest lacks a known reason. The sample data list more than 55,000 clones, and 86% of these were observed just once. 1% to 1.5% of the sample comes from the top ten. The sequenced material came from peripheral blood. These receptors all stem from a woman older than 75 with acute or convalescent COVID-19.

The V gene is TRBV7-3, the J gene TRBJ1-1, with D possibly matching TRBD1 (6 bases). There are 13 residues in the CDR3. Germline CDR1 SGHTA, CDR2 FQGTGA. Trimming removed 7 bases at V and 4 bases at J, with 13 bases between. The CDR3 reads CASIPRGSTEAFF. CDR3 in DNA: TGTGCCAGCATCCCGAGGGGGAGCACTGAAGCTTTCTTT.

The gene calls are TRBV29-1 and TRBJ1-1, with TRBD1 identical over 8 bases. J was trimmed by 6 bases and V by 3 bases; bases with no gene match: 9. CDR1 and CDR2 from the germline V gene are SQVTM and ANQGSEA. The CDR3 has 14 amino acids. The CDR3, as DNA: TGCAGCGTTGACGACGGACAGGGAATCCCTGAAGCTTTCTTT. It translates to CSVDDGQGIPEAFF.

The chain carries TRBV3-1 (or the pseudogene TRBV3-2) and TRBJ1-1; perhaps TRBD1 as D (5 bases). CDR1 and CDR2 from the germline V gene are LGHDT and YNNKEL (reference sequence). CDR3 length: 15 residues. The V end was cut by 4 bases, the J end by 4 bases, with 16 bases between. The CDR3 region is CASSRTPRQGTEAFF. The CDR3, as DNA: TGTGCCAGCAGCCGTACGCCCAGGCAGGGCACTGAAGCTTTCTTT.

The rearrangement joins TRBV5-1 to TRBJ2-5, with TRBD2 identical over 11 bases. Unmatched junction bases numbered 6, after V lost 4 bases and J lost 4 bases. This CDR3 has 15 residues. The germline V gene encodes CDR1 SGHRS and CDR2 YFSETQ. In nucleotides, the CDR3 is TGCGCCAGCAGCACCCTAGCGGGGGGCGGAGAGACCCAGTACTTC. Its translation: CASSTLAGGGETQYF.

The chain links TRBV6-2 or TRBV6-3 to TRBJ2-5, with no clear D. Looked up from germline, CDR1 is MNHEY and CDR2 is SVGEGT. V gave up 2 bases and J gave up 0 bases, with 4 bases separating them. This CDR3 spans 13 amino acids. CDR3 residues: CASSYTHQETQYF. The CDR3 region has the DNA TGTGCCAGCAGTTACACACACCAAGAGACCCAGTACTTC.

The chain uses TRBV24-1 and TRBJ2-3, with D tentatively TRBD1 (5 bases). The CDR3 length is 15 residues. Trimming left V 4 bases short and J 6 bases short, with 16 bases between. From germline, CDR1 is KGHDR and CDR2 SFDVKD. This chain's CDR3 is CATSDSIDSRDTQYF. CDR3 sequence (DNA): TGTGCCACCAGTGACTCCATAGACAGTCGGGATACGCAGTATTTT.

The chain couples TRBV30 to TRBJ1-3; TRBD1 matches 11 bases. With V trimmed by 5 bases and J by 0 bases, 0 bases remained unmatched. CDR1 is GTSNPN, CDR2 SVGIG, per germline (reference sequence). This CDR3 has 14 amino acids. The DNA of the CDR3 is TGTGCCTGGGGGACAGGGGGCTCTGGAAACACCATATATTTT. Its translation is CAWGTGGSGNTIYF.

The rearrangement joins TRBV5-6 to TRBJ2-7; D call uncertain. Germline CDR1 is SGHDT and CDR2 is YYEEEE. The CDR3 spans 13 residues. The V end was cut by 0 bases, the J end by 3 bases, with 7 bases between. The CDR3: CASSLEQYYEQYF. As DNA, the CDR3 is TGTGCCAGCAGCTTGGAACAATACTACGAGCAGTACTTC.

The gene calls are TRBV20-1 and TRBJ2-7; D is perhaps TRBD1 or TRBD2 (6 bases each). The CDR3 covers 11 residues. Germline V gives CDR1 DFQATT, CDR2 SNEGSKA (reference sequence). Trimming cost V 3 bases and J 9 bases, with 12 bases left between them. The DNA of the CDR3 is TGCAGTGCTAGTGGGGGGCGGTGGCAGTACTTC. This codes for CSASGGRWQYF.

This chain uses TRBV6-5 with TRBJ2-2; 7 bases line up with TRBD1. CDR1 and CDR2 (germline): MNHEY, SVGAGI. The CDR3 length is 16 residues. The junction had 1 base not matched to a gene; V was cut back by 0 bases and J by 0 bases. CDR3 in DNA: TGTGCCAGCAGTTACTCGACAGGGACGAACACCGGGGAGCTGTTTTTT. Its protein product is CASSYSTGTNTGELFF.

V usage is TRBV6-1 and J usage is TRBJ1-2; D remains unclear. Trimming removed 3 bases from V and 1 base from J, with 9 bases in between. The CDR3 is made up of 14 amino acids. CDR1 MNHNS and CDR2 SASEGT come from the germline V gene. The CDR3 DNA follows: TGTGCCAGCAGTGACCCGGGTCTTAACTATGGCTACACCTTC. This gives the protein CASSDPGLNYGYTF.

The V gene is TRBV9, the J gene TRBJ2-1; 9 bases fit TRBD2. V dropped 0 bases and J dropped 4; count of bases not matched to a gene: 2. Germline V CDR1 and CDR2: SGDLS, YYNGEE. CDR3 length: 15 amino acids. CDR3 bases: TGTGCCAGCAGCGTAGTAGCGGGAGATTACAATGAGCAGTTCTTC. It translates to CASSVVAGDYNEQFF.

The chain recombines TRBV6-5 with TRBJ1-2; D may be TRBD1 (5 bases). CDR1 and CDR2 from the germline V gene are MNHEY and SVGAGI. This CDR3 is 13 amino acids long. Trimming pared 5 bases from V and 7 bases from J, leaving 14 bases between. CDR3 DNA sequence: TGTGCCAGCAGTCCCAGGGCGAATGGTGGCTACACCTTC. This encodes CASSPRANGGYTF.